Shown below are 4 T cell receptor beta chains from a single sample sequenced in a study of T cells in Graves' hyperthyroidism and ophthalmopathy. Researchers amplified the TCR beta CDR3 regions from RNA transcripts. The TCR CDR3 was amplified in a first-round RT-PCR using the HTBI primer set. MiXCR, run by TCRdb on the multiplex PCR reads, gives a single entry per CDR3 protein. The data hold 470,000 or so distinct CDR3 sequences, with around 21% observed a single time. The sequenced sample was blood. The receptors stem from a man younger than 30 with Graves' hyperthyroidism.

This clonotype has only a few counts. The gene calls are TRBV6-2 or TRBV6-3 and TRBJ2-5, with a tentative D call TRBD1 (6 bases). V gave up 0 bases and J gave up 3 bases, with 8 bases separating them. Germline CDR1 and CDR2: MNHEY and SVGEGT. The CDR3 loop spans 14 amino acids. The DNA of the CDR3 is TGTGCCAGCAGTTACTCGGGACACGAAGAGACCCAGTACTTC. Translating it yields CASSYSGHEETQYF.

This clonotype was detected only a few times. CDR3 region: CASSPNLGLAAAYEQYF. The DNA for the CDR3 is TGTGCCAGCAGCCCTAACCTGGGACTAGCGGCTGCCTACGAGCAGTACTTC. The V and J genes are TRBV7-8 and TRBJ2-7; 11 nucleotides match TRBD2. Germline V CDR1 and CDR2: SGHVS, FQNEAQ. J gave up 2 bases and V 5 bases, and 11 bases lay outside the gene matches. The CDR3 totals 17 residues.

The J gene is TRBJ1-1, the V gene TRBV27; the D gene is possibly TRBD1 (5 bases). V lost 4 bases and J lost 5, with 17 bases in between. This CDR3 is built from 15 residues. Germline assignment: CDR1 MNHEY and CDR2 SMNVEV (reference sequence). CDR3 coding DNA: TGTGCCAGCAGTTCCCCGGGACGGAGTCCTACTGAAGCTTTCTTT. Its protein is CASSSPGRSPTEAFF.

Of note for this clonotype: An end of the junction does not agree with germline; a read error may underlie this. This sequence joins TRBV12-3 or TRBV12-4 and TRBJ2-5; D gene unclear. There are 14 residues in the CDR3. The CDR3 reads CASSLLADQGTQYF. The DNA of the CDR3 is TGTGCCAGCAGTTTGTTGGCAGACCAAGGGACCCAGTACTTC.